Below are 13 T cell receptor beta chains sequenced from a single sample in a study of T cells in Graves' hyperthyroidism and ophthalmopathy (dated by TCRdb to 2018 to 2020). The library came from multiplex PCR. Sequencing was carried out with an Illumina HiSeq 2000. Amplification of TCR beta CDR3 regions was carried out from RNA transcripts. A first-round RT-PCR of the TCR CDR3 used the HTBI primer set with the Qiagen OneStep RT-PCR kit. TCRdb trimmed public reads at Q25 via fastp, called clones via MiXCR and kept in-frame beta chains. For every CDR3 protein sequence, its rows merge into one entry that carries the most common genes and DNA. This sample gives some 620,000 distinct CDR3 sequences in total; 15% to 20% of them show up just once. The ten largest make up 3.8% of the sample. Sequenced sample: blood. These receptors were taken from a young woman with Graves' hyperthyroidism.

This clonotype occurred many times. J is TRBJ2-3 and V is TRBV5-5; D perhaps matches TRBD1 (6 bases). There are 13 residues in the CDR3. With 0 bases removed from V and 9 bases from J, the gap between germline ends came to 11 bases. Germline assignment: CDR1 SGHKS and CDR2 YYEKEE (reference sequence). The CDR3 protein is CASSLAGTPTQYF. CDR3 DNA: TGTGCCAGCAGCTTGGCCGGGACACCAACGCAGTATTTT.

The sample holds many counts of this clonotype. The chain links TRBV11-2 to TRBJ2-3; D is perhaps TRBD2 (5 bases). In germline, CDR1 is SGHAT, CDR2 FQNNGV. The CDR3 is made up of 17 amino acids. V was shortened by 4 bases and J by 5 bases, with 22 bases between the two germline ends. This CDR3 is CASSSPDVAPGVDTQYF. DNA of the CDR3: TGTGCCAGCAGCTCCCCCGACGTAGCGCCTGGGGTAGATACGCAGTATTTT.

On this clonotype itself: One end of the junction fails to match germline, which may point to a read error. V gene TRBV2 combines with J gene TRBJ1-3; no reliable D call. Germline loops: CDR1 SNHLY, CDR2 FYNNEI. The CDR3 totals 14 residues. CDR3 sequence reads: CASSEAGFGNTMYF. The CDR3 coding sequence is TGTGCCAGCAGTGAAGCTGGCTTTGGAAACACCATGTATTTT.

This clonotype has ten or more counts. The gene calls are TRBV18 and TRBJ1-1, with D uncertain. CDR1 is KGHSH and CDR2 is LQKENI in the germline V gene. The CDR3 runs to 14 residues. Trimming cost V 5 bases and J 3 bases, with 13 bases left between them. CDR3: CASSSNSGYTEAFF. The CDR3 nucleotides read TGTGCCAGCTCATCCAACAGCGGTTACACTGAAGCTTTCTTT.

This clonotype was observed many times. This chain connects TRBV18 to TRBJ1-1; D is undetermined. The V and J ends lost 2 bases and 0 bases respectively, with 7 bases between them. The CDR3 spans 14 residues. CDR1 and CDR2 (germline): KGHSH, LQKENI. CDR3 residues: CASSPDVMNTEAFF. In DNA form, the CDR3 reads TGTGCCAGCTCACCAGACGTCATGAACACTGAAGCTTTCTTT.

The table lists this clonotype with a few counts. V is TRBV20-1 and J is TRBJ1-2, with D maybe TRBD1 (5 bases). This CDR3 comprises 15 residues. CDR1 and CDR2 from the germline V gene are DFQATT and SNEGSKA (reference sequence). Trimming removed 6 bases from V and 5 bases from J, with 22 bases in between. CDR3 DNA: TGCAGTGCAATCCACAGAGGGGCTGCGTATTATGGCTACACCTTC. It encodes CSAIHRGAAYYGYTF.

The CDR3 region has the DNA TGTGCCAGCAGCGTTGGAGGGGGACTAGCGGGCACAGATACGCAGTATTTT. Protein: CASSVGGGLAGTDTQYF. The V gene is TRBV9, the J gene TRBJ2-3; 11 positions match TRBD2. The CDR3 consists of 17 residues. Looked up from germline, CDR1 is SGDLS and CDR2 is YYNGEE. The V and J ends lost 2 bases and 1 base, in that order; junction bases with no gene match: 6.

The chain couples TRBV5-1 to TRBJ2-5; 11 bases agree with TRBD2. Germline-derived CDR1 and CDR2 are SGHRS and YFSETQ. The CDR3 is 18 residues long. The ends lost 2 bases at V and 5 bases at J; junction bases unmatched: 14. This CDR3 reads CASSFGLSGRAVSETQYF. CDR3 DNA: TGCGCCAGCAGCTTTGGTCTTAGCGGGAGGGCCGTGTCGGAGACCCAGTACTTC.

CDR3 sequence reads: CASSIEFSSDTEAFF. In DNA form, the CDR3 reads TGTGCCAGTAGTATAGAATTTTCAAGTGACACTGAAGCTTTCTTT. The chain is built from TRBV19 and TRBJ1-1; the D is unclear. V lost 0 bases, J lost 3 bases, and 11 bases lay in between. In germline, CDR1 is LNHDA, CDR2 SQIVND (reference sequence). CDR3 length equals 15 residues.

This clonotype was counted between two and nine times. A much bigger clone sits one base away, suggesting this may be a read error. V is TRBV7-3 and J is TRBJ2-3, with D possibly matching TRBD1 (6 bases). The germline gives CDR1 SGHTA, CDR2 FQGTGA. The CDR3 is made up of 15 amino acids. This CDR3 reads CASSLTGHSTDAQYF. The CDR3 DNA sequence: TGTGCCAGCAGCTTAACGGGACACAGCACAGATGCGCAGTATTTT.

In its sample, this clonotype was seen many times. The chain uses TRBV6-5 and TRBJ2-7; no firm D call. In germline, CDR1 is MNHEY, CDR2 SVGAGI. The CDR3 is made up of 11 amino acids. The germline V and J ends were trimmed by 0 bases and 6 bases, with 3 bases remaining between them. The CDR3 reads CASSYSGEQYF. The CDR3 DNA is TGTGCCAGCAGTTACTCGGGCGAGCAGTACTTC.

There are a few counts of this clonotype. The rearrangement links TRBV4-1 to TRBJ2-1; 11 positions agree with TRBD2. V was pared by 0 bases and J by 9 bases, with 4 bases of the junction left unmatched. CDR3 length equals 15 residues. Germline CDR1 and CDR2: MGHRA and YSYEKL. The CDR3 loop reads CASSQEPSGRFEQFF. The CDR3 DNA follows: TGCGCCAGCAGCCAAGAACCTAGCGGGAGGTTTGAGCAGTTCTTC.

This clonotype turned up a few times. The chain carries TRBV5-1 and TRBJ2-2, with TRBD2 identical over 8 bases. V lost 2 bases to trimming and J lost 2 bases; unmatched junction nucleotides: 5. Germline lookup yields CDR1 SGHRS and CDR2 YFSETQ. The CDR3 is made up of 16 amino acids. CDR3 sequence: CASSFAAGVNTGELFF. The CDR3 DNA reads TGCGCCAGCAGCTTTGCAGCGGGAGTCAACACCGGGGAGCTGTTTTTT.